This T cell receptor beta chain was captured by sequencing in a study of identical twins. Template switching added a universal primer binding site, and final cDNA carried unique molecular identifiers. TCRdb independently ran MiXCR on the 5' RACE reads; one entry per CDR3 protein. Among around 280,000 distinct CDR3 sequences, about 8% were seen once, and the ten largest hold 2.1%. The CDR3 sequence is 14 residues long. Between the trimmed V and J ends, which lost 2 bases and 6 bases, there was a span of 11 bases. Germline CDR1 and CDR2: SGHRS and YFSETQ. Everyone who gave samples was a healthy Caucasian. This clonotype was detected only a few times. This same sample was also part of a study on yellow fever vaccine responses in identical twins.

Input material: memory (CD45RO+) T cells sorted from blood. The clonotype was recovered from a woman younger than 35 in good health. V is TRBV5-1 and J is TRBJ2-2, with unresolved D. CDR3 nucleotide sequence: TGCGCCAGCAGCTTTTACCAGGACGCCGGGGAGCTGTTTTTT. Residues: CASSFYQDAGELFF. The full variable domain, in which reference TRBV5-1 and TRBJ2-2 provide the parts outside the CDR3, is KAGVTQTPRYLIKTRGQQVTLSCSPISGHRSVSWYQQTPGQGLQFLFEYFSETQRNKGNFPGRFSGRQFSNSRSEMNVSTLELGDSALYLCASSFYQDAGELFFGEGSRLTVL.